This T cell receptor beta chain was profiled in a study of cytomegalovirus exposure and HLA in healthy donors (dated by TCRdb to about 2017). At the level of the whole study: An earlier analysis of approximately 600 of the donors reported approximately 290 Gb of sequence data and around 110 million unique TCR beta sequences from about 179 million T cells. About 300 gigabases of sequencing data and approximately 85 million unique TCR sequences were included in an early release covering 500 to 750 HLA-typed donors. The genetic ancestry cluster associated with self-reported Caucasian donors included 81% of the roughly 410 genotyped donors. The study aimed to test whether cataloging public T cell receptors could reveal signatures of past pathogen exposure. The study used immunosequencing to profile the T cell repertoires of several hundred subjects and linked those repertoires to cytomegalovirus serostatus. Besides the first cohort of roughly 700 subjects, a separate validation cohort made up of around 120 different subjects was used. To predict cytomegalovirus infection status, the study brought together high-throughput TCR immunosequencing, statistical association of individual TCRs with disease status, and machine learning. A later analysis re-examined previously published TCR beta repertoires from roughly 650 donors and added high-resolution HLA genotyping to investigate patterns of TCR occurrence. In the later analysis, no new phenotypic data were used to find candidate immune exposures; instead, reliance was placed on TCR beta sequences and their occurrence across donors. An earlier analysis of around 540 of the donors applied high-throughput TCR beta sequencing to assess whether each TCR beta V gene segment acted as functional or pseudogenic. Donor age, sex, ethnicity and CMV serostatus were collected together with the repertoire data. A later genetic analysis used genome-wide SNP genotypes for about 60% of the roughly 670 donors, treating that subset as a discovery cohort. All discovery cohort repertoires had been generated using a single sequencing platform. Both class I and class II loci were covered by HLA typing, at four-digit resolution. The number of typed donors differed by locus: about 629-630 for A, B, C, DRB1 and DQB1; approximately 540 for DQA1; 606 for DPA1; and some 470 for DPB1. Four to six DR-DQ haplotypes were handled as single units for association and clustering because linkage in the cohort was strong. Across 300 to 500 genotyped donors of the cohort, an average of roughly 230,000 unique TCR beta nucleotide sequences per donor were sequenced, and around 20% of those sequences were non-productive.

The cohort consisted of 650 to 700 healthy bone marrow donors. At the time of sampling, every cohort member was nominally healthy, though immune exposures that went unrecorded were likely present. The donor was CMV seronegative and belonged to the group of 380 or so seronegative cohort members. A peripheral blood sample was collected from each donor, and TCR beta sequencing was performed on peripheral blood mononuclear cells. The Qiagen DNeasy Blood Extraction Kit was used to extract genomic DNA from the blood cell samples. Taken from cysteine to phenylalanine, the CDR3 has 15 residues. The read is trimmed to its CDR3 DNA, 45 bases read in frame from base 1. Here V drops 2 bases and J drops 10 bases, and the junction holds 16 bases not matched to any gene. The germline V gene (reference sequence) supplies CDR1 GTSNPN and CDR2 SVGIG. Libraries came from the immunoSEQ multiplex PCR assay. The multiplex PCR relied on a mix of 60 forward primers for TCR Vbeta segments and 13 reverse primers for TCR Jbeta segments. A multiplex PCR assay on genomic DNA amplified the CDR3 region of rearranged TCR beta genes. The amplified TCR beta libraries were sequenced on the Illumina HiSeq System as 87-base-pair reads. The study's processing was this. A later analysis tallied around 87 million unique TCR beta chains across the 666 repertoires, and 10 million to 11 million of those chains were shared by two or more donors. Raw reads were error-corrected and collapsed into unique sequences with a nearest-neighbor algorithm that merged closely related sequences to remove PCR and sequencing errors. To assign V, D and J gene segments, CDR3 sequences were aligned to IMGT reference sequences. For a sequence to be retained, at least a six-nucleotide match to both a V gene segment and a J gene segment was required. Rearrangements were called productive when the CDR3 lacked stop codons and stayed in frame with V and J; all others were non-productive. Following IMGT convention, CDR3 was defined as the stretch from the second conserved V-encoded cysteine to the conserved J-encoded phenylalanine. Sequences without an unambiguous match to a single V gene segment were excluded from the earlier analysis of about 600 of the donors. An earlier analysis of approximately 590 of the donors called V segments functional above 56.7% productive rearrangements and segregating when the between-donor standard deviation exceeded 5%. A statistical classification framework was built to diagnose cytomegalovirus status from the catalog of TCR beta chain sequences. In a later analysis, TCR nucleotide sequences were compared against IMGT/GENE-DB human TR gene sequences so that V and J genes could be assigned. In a later analysis, CDR3 sequences and most-parsimonious VDJ recombination scenarios were assigned using the TCRdist pipeline. In a later analysis, each TCR beta chain was defined by its CDR3 amino acid sequence together with its V-gene family, and reads lacking a unique V-gene family were excluded. To address suspected cross-contamination and a sequencing artifact, a later analysis removed 550 to 750 highly shared, low-generation-probability nucleotide sequences. In a later analysis, a clonal expansion index was calculated for each public chain from normalized within-repertoire ranks of inferred template counts. A later analysis computed generation probabilities with a VDJ recombination model fitted to out-of-frame rearrangements, and checked the results against IGoR. Hypergeometric tests were used in a later analysis to score TCR-TCR, TCR-HLA and TCR-CMV co-occurrence, with a repertoire-size bias correction applied to the TCR pairs. False discovery rates were estimated in a later analysis by permuting HLA or CMV assignments 20 times. A later analysis grouped co-occurring TCRs with DBSCAN, adding TCRdist sequence similarity when clustering within HLA-allele-positive subsets. Repertoires with fewer than 30,000 or more than 120,000 public chains were left out of co-occurrence clustering, as were about five repertoires with anomalous nucleotide sharing. TCRdb took over this immuneACCESS table, retaining in-frame rearrangements with V and J assigned. Such tables are incomplete; in checked studies, under half of the missing clones stem from an unresolved V gene, and the remainder is unexplained. V, J and clone size are those of that table, while D and trimming were read from the DNA. The sample includes approximately 81,000 clones, with roughly 83% observed a single time. The ten largest clones represent 2.4% of the sample.

A word on this clone: The antigen it binds to is not known. Base qualities are not at hand, and no much larger clone is one base apart.

The full study reports these points: For the cohort, immune exposure information was limited to CMV serostatus. The cohort was sequenced for TCR beta chains only, and without alpha or paired-chain data the features that could be detected were limited. The earlier analysis of 450 to 700 of the donors excluded over 15 rarely observed V segments, including chromosome 9 orphons, because counts were too low. Linkage disequilibrium might explain the correlated functional status among segregating V segments, but an unknown experimental factor could not be ruled out. According to a later analysis, TCR association rates differed among HLA loci, with DRB1 alleles showing the most associated TCRs and HLA-C alleles showing the fewest. A later analysis found that HLA-associated TCR beta chains were more clonally expanded and had lower generation probabilities than equally common non-associated chains. In both the original and validation cohorts, the classifier was reported to diagnose cytomegalovirus status with high specificity and sensitivity. A further reported finding was that TCR beta sequences accurately predicted the HLA-A and HLA-B alleles for most subjects in the first cohort. Some IMGT-functional V segments, including TRBV6-2 and TRBV6-3, could not be distinguished by the 87-base-pair reads and were therefore excluded. Compared with the roughly 670-donor mean, donors in an Asian-associated ancestry cluster had fewer N-insertions in productive TCRs, according to a later genetic analysis. An association between a missense DCLRE1C variant and V-gene and J-gene trimming of TCR beta chains was found in a later genetic analysis and replicated in an independent cohort. A few of the identified cytomegalovirus-associated TCR beta chains were confirmed in vitro to be specific for cytomegalovirus antigens. A group of highly shared sequence variants was considered likely to be a technical artifact of the sequencing pipeline. Roughly uniform sequencing depth across donors was assumed in presence/absence analyses, although this assumption may not hold. It was suggested by the authors that the approach could potentially be generalized to other disease states and immunological phenotypes. The study listed 164 TCR beta chains as associated with cytomegalovirus. In a later analysis, several top co-occurrence clusters were reported to appear linked to parvovirus B19, influenza, CMV and Epstein-Barr virus. Strong co-occurrence of HLA alleles, especially DR and DQ, made assigning TCR associations to individual alleles difficult. An earlier analysis of approximately 570 of the donors showed that most TCR beta V segments appeared in productive rearrangements either about 87% or about 30% of the time, which broadly matched IMGT annotations. Specific HLA alleles were associated with 16,951 TCR beta sequences at a false discovery rate of 0.05 in a later analysis. In a later analysis, most CMV-associated TCR beta chains were found to appear HLA-restricted, with HLA associations seemingly driven largely by CMV exposure. Most TCR sequences were seen in very few donors, while some public TCRs were found in many individuals. Because HLA typing was unavailable for some donors at each locus, only the typed subset was used in association tests.

The source material was PBMCs. Rearrangement joined TRBV30 to TRBJ1-2; a stretch of 7 junction bases matches TRBD1. The source of this sequence is a woman in her forties or fifties in good health and CMV-seronegative. For the CDR3, the sequence is CAWSSTGYLLFFYTF. The sequenced DNA: TGTGCCTGGAGTTCGACAGGGTACCTGTTATTTTTCTACACCTTC.